Listed here is a single T cell receptor beta chain. Its cognate antigen is unknown. The protocol was immunoSEQ multiplex PCR, while the TCRdb copy is restricted to in-frame clones and leaves out a portion. The profile covers over a million clones, with under 80% appearing a single time and less than 1.5% taken by the ten largest. This sample is part of a study of shared clonotypes between healthy human individuals. Study overall: The study used three CD4 naive, three CD4 memory, two CD8 naive and one CD8 memory plate per donor. Study-level points and caveats: It was only blood that was sampled, and tissue repertoires likely differ. Genetic and exposure-history diversity was limited by the few donors.

V was shortened by 1 base and J by 5 bases, with 12 bases between the two germline ends. The CDR3 has 14 amino acids. Germline values: CDR1 SGHAT, CDR2 FQNNGV. The source is a man between 18 and 29 years old in good health. V gene TRBV11-2 combines with J gene TRBJ2-7; D unresolved. Sequencing used memory CD4+ T cells sorted from blood. Subset indicated: CD45RA-negative fraction. CDR3 residues: CASSLGLGRDEQYF. In DNA form, the CDR3 reads TGTGCCAGCAGCTTAGGATTAGGGCGTGACGAGCAGTACTTC.